The rows below give T cell receptor beta chains drawn from one sample of a study of vaccination effects on CD4 cells after COVID-19. Only in-frame clones appear in the TCRdb table, and some are missing; sequencing was by immunoSEQ multiplex PCR. This sample has roughly 57,000 clones; roughly 77% occur once, and the top ten carry roughly 6%. For these receptors, no antigen is known. The source was CD4+ T cells from PBMCs cultured with HIV peptides, collected before COVID-19 vaccination. The source of these receptors is a human donor who had a prior SARS-CoV-2 infection. The CDR3 runs from the conserved cysteine through the conserved F or W. The order of the fields is V gene, J gene, CDR3 protein.

v_call: TRBV7-9
j_call: TRBJ1-4
cdr3_aa: CASSVRGGATNEKLFF

v_call: TRBV5-4
j_call: TRBJ1-1
cdr3_aa: CASSLGGSTEAFF

v_call: TRBV3-1/TRBV3-2
j_call: TRBJ1-5
cdr3_aa: CASSQTTGHDPQPQHF

v_call: TRBV25-1
j_call: TRBJ1-1
cdr3_aa: CASRHGGAYTEAFF

v_call: TRBV11-2
j_call: TRBJ2-1
cdr3_aa: CASSLPWAVNEQFF

v_call: TRBV7-8
j_call: TRBJ1-6
cdr3_aa: CASSLGTVYNSPLHF

v_call: TRBV27
j_call: TRBJ1-2
cdr3_aa: CASGNREKYGYTF

v_call: TRBV4-3
j_call: TRBJ1-2
cdr3_aa: CASSQGGTGGLSYGYTF

v_call: TRBV11-2
j_call: TRBJ1-2
cdr3_aa: CASSLDSAYGYTF

v_call: TRBV5-1
j_call: TRBJ2-5
cdr3_aa: CASSRGQQETQYF

v_call: TRBV2
j_call: TRBJ1-1
cdr3_aa: CASSEEGTTEAFF

v_call: TRBV5-1
j_call: TRBJ1-5
cdr3_aa: CASSLAGDNQPQHF

v_call: TRBV30
j_call: TRBJ2-7
cdr3_aa: CAWSLSGAGVGEQYF